This is a list of T cell receptor beta chains from one sample in a study of PD-1 blockade in mismatch repair-deficient tumors. Repertoires were generated with immunoSEQ multiplex PCR, while TCRdb's copy carries only in-frame clones and drops some. The table shows some 51,000 clones, with about 84% occurring only once. Sequences were derived from peripheral blood, sampled less than 21 weeks after starting pembrolizumab. The receptors come from an adult with mismatch repair-deficient cancer. CDR3s include the opening cysteine and the closing phenylalanine or tryptophan. D genes are given only for firm matches. Expanded clones get a size class; other rows say once, few or many, or leave the size out.

TRBV15	-	-	TRBJ1-5	CATSNDGTNQPQHF	TGTGCCACCAGCAATGACGGTACCAATCAGCCCCAGCATTTT
TRBV11-2	TRBD1	-	TRBJ1-4	CASSSEGTGESEKLFF	TGTGCCAGCAGCTCCGAAGGGACAGGGGAGAGCGAAAAACTGTTTTTT
TRBV11-3	TRBD2	-	TRBJ2-2	CASSSNSGSSNTGELFF	TGTGCCAGCAGCTCGAACAGCGGGAGTTCTAACACCGGGGAGCTGTTTTTT
TRBV21-1	-	once	TRBJ2-1	CASSKTGIKWLGWFF	TGTGCCAGCAGCAAAACAGGGATTAAATGGCTGGGGTGGTTCTTC
TRBV7-2	-	few	TRBJ2-7	CASSLHRGAYEQYF	TGTGCCAGCAGCCTCCATCGGGGGGCGTACGAGCAGTACTTC
TRBV5-1	TRBD1	-	TRBJ2-1	CASSNRGEQFF	TGCGCCAGCAGTAACAGGGGTGAGCAGTTCTTC
TRBV25-1	TRBD2	-	TRBJ2-1	CASSAGVAGGHEQFF	TGTGCCAGCAGTGCGGGGGTAGCGGGAGGGCATGAGCAGTTCTTC
TRBV9	-	-	TRBJ2-1	CASSVDGTGSYNEQFF	TGTGCCAGCAGCGTAGATGGGACCGGATCCTACAATGAGCAGTTCTTC
TRBV6-5	-	-	TRBJ2-1	CASSPSWEKSEQFF	TGTGCCAGCAGCCCCTCTTGGGAGAAGAGTGAGCAGTTCTTC
TRBV5-6	-	once	TRBJ1-1	CASSLVPANTEAFF	TGTGCCAGCAGCTTGGTACCAGCAAACACTGAAGCTTTCTTT
TRBV4-1	-	-	TRBJ2-5	CASSQAWGETQYF	TGCGCCAGCAGCCAAGCCTGGGGTGAGACCCAGTACTTC
TRBV19	TRBD1	-	TRBJ1-5	CASSTLRDRGVQPQHF	TGTGCCAGTAGTACGCTCCGGGACAGGGGGGTTCAGCCCCAGCATTTT
TRBV5-1	TRBD2	-	TRBJ2-1	CASSPVGLEVYNEQFF	TGCGCCAGCAGCCCCGTCGGACTAGAAGTCTACAATGAGCAGTTCTTC
TRBV10-2	-	-	TRBJ2-3	CASSDVGTGDDTQYF	TGCGCCAGCAGTGATGTTGGGACGGGAGATGATACGCAGTATTTT
TRBV9	TRBD1	-	TRBJ2-5	CASSVGFGTGITEETQYF	TGTGCCAGCAGCGTAGGTTTTGGGACAGGGATTACCGAAGAGACCCAGTACTTC
TRBV5-1	-	-	TRBJ2-2	CASSLGVNTGELFF	TGCGCCAGCAGCTTGGGGGTTAACACCGGGGAGCTGTTTTTT
TRBV11-2	-	-	TRBJ2-7	CASSLGAYEQYF	TGTGCCAGCAGCTTAGGGGCTTACGAGCAGTACTTC
TRBV19	-	few	TRBJ1-2	CASRTGRGGGYTF	TGTGCCAGTAGAACAGGACGGGGGGGTGGCTACACCTTC
TRBV7-2	TRBD2	-	TRBJ2-1	CASSLAGTRFNNEQFF	TGTGCCAGCAGCTTAGCCGGGACTAGGTTCAACAATGAGCAGTTCTTC
TRBV2	-	few	TRBJ1-5	CASTRDTSNQPQHF	TGTGCCAGCACCCGGGACACTAGCAATCAGCCCCAGCATTTT
TRBV6-6	-	once	TRBJ2-7	CASSGPTSSSYEQYF	TGTGCCAGCAGTGGCCCGACTAGTAGCTCCTACGAGCAGTACTTC
TRBV6-1	-	-	TRBJ1-4	CASSEAPGRGWEKLFF	TGTGCCAGCAGTGAAGCGCCCGGCCGCGGATGGGAAAAACTGTTTTTT
TRBV7-7	-	once	TRBJ2-1	CASSLDRVSYNEQFF	TGTGCTAGCAGCTTAGATAGGGTATCGTACAATGAGCAGTTCTTC
TRBV7-8	TRBD1	-	TRBJ1-2	CASSLGDRGPIYGYTF	TGTGCCAGCAGCTTAGGAGACAGGGGGCCGATATATGGCTACACCTTC
TRBV6-5	-	-	TRBJ1-2	CASMKQGSYGYTF	TGTGCCAGCATGAAGCAGGGCTCATATGGCTACACCTTC
TRBV29-1	TRBD1	medium-sized	TRBJ1-1	CSVGTGGNTEAFF	TGCAGCGTGGGGACAGGGGGAAACACTGAAGCTTTCTTT
TRBV11-2	TRBD1	-	TRBJ2-7	CASSFQGAGEQYF	TGTGCCAGCAGCTTTCAGGGGGCTGGGGAGCAGTACTTC
TRBV29-1	-	once	TRBJ1-2	CSVERGSGGYTF	TGCAGCGTTGAACGGGGAAGTGGTGGCTACACCTTC
TRBV29-1	-	-	TRBJ2-7	CSVEGRDNYEQYF	TGCAGCGTTGAAGGTCGGGACAATTACGAGCAGTACTTC
TRBV30	-	-	TRBJ2-3	CAWSTGTDTQYF	TGTGCCTGGAGTACAGGGACAGATACGCAGTATTTT
TRBV11-2	-	-	TRBJ2-7	CASSLRAGGKASDEQYF	TGTGCCAGCAGCTTACGAGCAGGGGGGAAAGCTAGCGACGAGCAGTACTTC
TRBV5-1	TRBD1	-	TRBJ2-7	CASSVAPGTGYEQYF	TGCGCCAGCAGCGTGGCGCCCGGGACAGGCTACGAGCAGTACTTC
TRBV2	TRBD2	-	TRBJ2-7	CASRNPGLVNYEQYF	TGTGCCAGCAGGAACCCGGGACTAGTAAACTACGAGCAGTACTTC
TRBV21-1	-	-	TRBJ2-5	CASSKMGGQGGNETQYF	TGTGCCAGCAGCAAGATGGGTGGACAGGGAGGTAATGAGACCCAGTACTTC
TRBV5-1	TRBD2	-	TRBJ2-1	CASSLDGTSGYNEQFF	TGCGCCAGCAGCTTGGATGGGACTAGCGGCTACAATGAGCAGTTCTTC
TRBV4-1	-	-	TRBJ1-1	CASSKHGSNTEAFF	TGCGCCAGCAGCAAACACGGATCGAACACTGAAGCTTTCTTT
TRBV9	TRBD2	-	TRBJ2-3	CASSSRTSGRSPDTQYF	TGTGCCAGCAGCTCCCGGACTAGCGGGAGGTCCCCAGATACGCAGTATTTT